This entry lists 7 T cell receptor beta chains sequenced from one sample in a study of beta chain features in type 1 diabetes. Study-wide results and caveats: There was a moderate but significant shortening of TCRB CDR3s in all four CD4+ subsets of Type 1 diabetes patients.

These TCRs' antigens remain unknown. Isolated RNA was reverse transcribed in full, so expressed TCRB transcripts were sequenced. Generated by immunoSEQ multiplex PCR, the TCRdb table keeps only in-frame clones and is missing some. The sample shows approximately 170,000 clones, around 63% of them seen only once. Sequenced input: naive CD4+ T cells from blood. These receptors originate from a man aged 25-45 years with type 1 diabetes.

This clone was found a few times. This chain joins TRBV29-1 and TRBJ2-3; no firm D call. Germline loops: CDR1 SQVTM, CDR2 ANQGSEA. The V gene lost 4 bases and the J gene lost 9 bases, with 8 bases spanning the gap. This CDR3 is built from 10 residues. The CDR3 coding sequence is TGCAGCGTTGGGCTAGGGACGCAGTATTTT. This translates into CSVGLGTQYF.

This clone has just a few counts. The CDR3 loop is CAWSGEANVLTF. CDR3 bases: TGTGCCTGGAGTGGAGAGGCCAACGTCCTGACTTTC. V is TRBV30 and J is TRBJ2-6; no definite D call. The CDR3 consists of 12 residues. The germline V gene encodes CDR1 GTSNPN and CDR2 SVGIG (reference sequence). Trimming cost V 1 base and J 6 bases, with 4 bases left between them. The whole variable domain, remainder taken from reference TRBV30 and TRBJ2-6, is SQTIHQWPATLVQPVGSPLSLECTVEGTSNPNLYWYRQAAGRGLQLLFYSVGIGQISSEVPQNLSASRPQDRQFILSSKKLLLSDSGFYLCAWSGEANVLTFGAGSRLTVL.

This clone was seen a handful of times. The CDR3 region has the DNA TGTGCCAGCTCACCTCCGGGCAGGGACTATGGCTACACCTTC. Residues: CASSPPGRDYGYTF. The chain couples TRBV18 to TRBJ1-2; a possible D gene is TRBD1 (5 bases). Per the germline V gene, CDR1 is KGHSH and CDR2 is LQKENI. The germline V and J ends were trimmed by 3 bases and 3 bases, with 11 bases remaining between them. The CDR3 consists of 14 residues.

This chain connects TRBV4-3 to TRBJ1-1; 9 bases are shared with TRBD1. CDR3 length equals 16 residues. With 6 bases clipped from V and 3 bases from J, the junction kept 11 bases outside the gene matches. CDR1 LGHNA and CDR2 YSLEER come from the germline V gene. Here the CDR3 reads CASRQGQGDVHTEAFF. In nucleotides, the CDR3 is TGCGCCAGCAGACAGGGACAGGGCGATGTGCACACTGAAGCTTTCTTT.

This clone came up a few times. The genes are TRBV30 and TRBJ2-7; no definite D call. Germline CDR1 is GTSNPN and CDR2 is SVGIG (reference sequence). The CDR3 is made up of 12 amino acids. The V and J ends lost 0 bases and 6 bases respectively, with 9 bases between them. The CDR3 sequence: CAWSVGFGEQYF. The DNA of the CDR3 is TGTGCCTGGAGTGTGGGTTTCGGCGAGCAGTACTTC. Using reference TRBV30 and TRBJ2-7 for the parts outside the CDR3, the full variable domain is SQTIHQWPATLVQPVGSPLSLECTVEGTSNPNLYWYRQAAGRGLQLLFYSVGIGQISSEVPQNLSASRPQDRQFILSSKKLLLSDSGFYLCAWSVGFGEQYFGPGTRLTVT.

This sequence joins TRBV9 and TRBJ1-6; 7 nucleotides agree with TRBD1. CDR3 length equals 14 residues. Unmatched junction bases numbered 5, after V lost 3 bases and J lost 8 bases. Germline CDR1 reads SGDLS; CDR2 reads YYNGEE. The CDR3, as DNA: TGTGCCAGCAGCGAGGAAGGGGGCCATTCACCCCTCCACTTT. It codes for CASSEEGGHSPLHF.

The genes are TRBV6-5 and TRBJ1-1; D not certain. Trimming cost V 2 bases and J 5 bases, with 12 bases left between them. The CDR3 has 14 residues. Germline CDR1 and CDR2: MNHEY and SVGAGI. The CDR3 sequence: CASSYSGVGTEAFF. The CDR3 DNA reads TGTGCCAGCAGTTACAGTGGAGTGGGGACTGAAGCTTTCTTT.